The sequence of this TCR beta chain was determined in a study of cytomegalovirus exposure and HLA in healthy donors. Use of 60 Vbeta and 13 Jbeta primers characterized the PCR. Data came from immunoSEQ multiplex PCR; TCRdb stores just in-frame clones and leaves some out. The sample records around 67,000 clones, approximately 80% being singletons. As regards this clone: The antigen is unknown.

The CDR3 has 15 amino acids. V trimming: 6 bases; J trimming: 4 bases; junction bases outside the gene matches: 9. The germline gives CDR1 MNHNS, CDR2 SASEGT. Study conclusions and caveats: A list of roughly 160 TCR beta chains associated with cytomegalovirus was given. Later analysis identified a missense DCLRE1C variant that was linked to TCR beta V- and J-gene trimming. A later analysis reportedly found that, within productive TCRs, an Asian-associated ancestry cluster had fewer N-insertions than the mean observed across the roughly 610 donors. The classifier reportedly diagnosed cytomegalovirus status with high specificity and sensitivity.

The chain has TRBV6-1 and TRBJ2-1, with 7 bases identical to TRBD2. The sequenced material came from PBMCs. The TCR originated in a man aged 18-30 years in good health and CMV-seropositive. Here the CDR3 reads CASSAASGAYNEQFF. Written as DNA, the CDR3 is TGTGCCAGCAGCGCGGCTAGCGGAGCTTACAATGAGCAGTTCTTC.